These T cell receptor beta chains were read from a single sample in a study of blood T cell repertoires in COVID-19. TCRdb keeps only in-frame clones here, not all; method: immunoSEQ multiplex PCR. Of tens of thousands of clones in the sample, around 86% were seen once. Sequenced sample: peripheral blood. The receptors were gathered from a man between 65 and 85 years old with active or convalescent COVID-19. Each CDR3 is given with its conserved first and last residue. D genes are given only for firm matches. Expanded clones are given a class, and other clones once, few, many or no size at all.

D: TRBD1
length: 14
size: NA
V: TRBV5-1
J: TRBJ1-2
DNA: TGCGCCAGCAGCCACAACCGCGGACAGGGAGAATACACCTTC
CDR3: CASSHNRGQGEYTF

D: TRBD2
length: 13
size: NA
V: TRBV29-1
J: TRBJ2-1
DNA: TGCAGCGTTGGACTAGCGGTCTACAATGAGCAGTTCTTC
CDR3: CSVGLAVYNEQFF

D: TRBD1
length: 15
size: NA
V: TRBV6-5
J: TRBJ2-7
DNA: TGTGCCAGCAGACCTGGCAAAGGGGGCATAGATCGGCAGTACTTC
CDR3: CASRPGKGGIDRQYF

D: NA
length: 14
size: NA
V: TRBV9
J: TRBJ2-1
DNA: TGTGCCAGCAGCGTTGAGAGCTCCTACAATGAGCAGTTCTTC
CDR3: CASSVESSYNEQFF

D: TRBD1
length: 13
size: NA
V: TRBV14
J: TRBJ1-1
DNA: TGTGCCAGCAGCCTTTCAGGGGGCACTGAAGCTTTCTTT
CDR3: CASSLSGGTEAFF

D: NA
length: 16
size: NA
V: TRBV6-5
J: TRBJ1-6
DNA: TGTGCCAGCAGTTACGGTAGAAACTCCTATAATTCACCCCTCCACTTT
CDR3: CASSYGRNSYNSPLHF

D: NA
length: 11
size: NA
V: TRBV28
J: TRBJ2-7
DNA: TGTGCCAGCAGTGTTGGGGGGGAGCAGTACTTC
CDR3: CASSVGGEQYF

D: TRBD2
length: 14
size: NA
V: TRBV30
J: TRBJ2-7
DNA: TGTGCCTGGAGGGCTAGCGGGAGGACCTTGGAGCAGTACTTC
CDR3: CAWRASGRTLEQYF

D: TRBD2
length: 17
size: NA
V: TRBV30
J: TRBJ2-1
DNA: TGTGCCTGGAGTGTAGGCCGCCATAGCGGGAAGGTAGGTGAGCAGTTCTTC
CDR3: CAWSVGRHSGKVGEQFF

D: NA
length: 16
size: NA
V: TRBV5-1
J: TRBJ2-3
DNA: TGCGCCAGCAGCTTGGCTGCGGCACATAGCACAGATACGCAGTATTTT
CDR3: CASSLAAAHSTDTQYF

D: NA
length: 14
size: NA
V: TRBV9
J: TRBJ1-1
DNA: TGTGCCAGCAGCGTAAACCAAGCGAACACTGAAGCTTTCTTT
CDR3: CASSVNQANTEAFF

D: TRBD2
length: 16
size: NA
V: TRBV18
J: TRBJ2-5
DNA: TGTGCCAGCTCACCCCGTGGACTAGCGGGGGTGGAGACCCAGTACTTC
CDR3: CASSPRGLAGVETQYF

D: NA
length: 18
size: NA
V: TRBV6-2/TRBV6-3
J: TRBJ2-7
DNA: TGTGCCAGCAGCCTACGGACACGGGGGGCATCGGGCTCCTACGAGCAGTACTTC
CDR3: CASSLRTRGASGSYEQYF

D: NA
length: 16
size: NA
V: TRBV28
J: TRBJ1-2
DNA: TGTGCCAGCAGTCCGCCCGGGGTTGAGGGAAACTATGGCTACACCTTC
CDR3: CASSPPGVEGNYGYTF

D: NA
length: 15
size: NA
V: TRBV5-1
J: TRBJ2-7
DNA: TGCGCCAGCAGCTTGGGGGCTGGGGCCCCCTACGAGCAGTACTTC
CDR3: CASSLGAGAPYEQYF

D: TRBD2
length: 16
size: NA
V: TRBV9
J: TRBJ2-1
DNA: TGTGCCAGCAGCGTAATGGGTAGCGGGAGCGGTAGTGAGCAGTTCTTC
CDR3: CASSVMGSGSGSEQFF

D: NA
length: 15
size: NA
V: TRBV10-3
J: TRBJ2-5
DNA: TGTGCCATCAGTGATTCAAGGGTAGGGGGAGAGACCCAGTACTTC
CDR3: CAISDSRVGGETQYF

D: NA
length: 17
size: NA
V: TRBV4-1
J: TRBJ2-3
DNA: TGCGCCAGCAGCCAAGGATGGACACCCCTCTCCACAGATACGCAGTATTTT
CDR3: CASSQGWTPLSTDTQYF

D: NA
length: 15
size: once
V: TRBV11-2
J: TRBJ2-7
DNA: TGTGCCAGCAGCTTCCAGGGACTTTCTTCTACGCAGCAGTACTTC
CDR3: CASSFQGLSSTQQYF

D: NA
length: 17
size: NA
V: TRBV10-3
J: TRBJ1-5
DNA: TGTGCCATCAGTGAGTACCAGGCTTTGTATAGCAATCAGCCCCAGCATTTT
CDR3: CAISEYQALYSNQPQHF

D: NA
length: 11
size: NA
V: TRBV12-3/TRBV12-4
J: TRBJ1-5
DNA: TGTGCCAGCAGTTCAGGTCGGCCCCAGCATTTT
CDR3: CASSSGRPQHF

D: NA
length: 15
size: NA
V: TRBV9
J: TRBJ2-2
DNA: TGTGCCAGCAGCGTAGTGCCAGAAAACACCGGGGAGCTGTTTTTT
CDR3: CASSVVPENTGELFF

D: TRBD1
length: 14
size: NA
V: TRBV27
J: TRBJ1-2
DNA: TGTGCCAGCAGCCCTGGGGTCAACAGGGGGGGGGACACCTTC
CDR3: CASSPGVNRGGDTF

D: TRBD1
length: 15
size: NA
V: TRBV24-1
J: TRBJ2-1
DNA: TGTGCCACCAGTCCCGGGACAGGAGCCTACAATGAGCAGTTCTTC
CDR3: CATSPGTGAYNEQFF

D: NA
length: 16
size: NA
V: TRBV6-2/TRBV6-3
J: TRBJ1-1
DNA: TGTGCCAGCAGTCACGACAGGAGGATAATGAACACTGAAGCTTTCTTT
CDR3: CASSHDRRIMNTEAFF

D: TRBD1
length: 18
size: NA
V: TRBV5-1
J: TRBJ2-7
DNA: TGCGCCAGCAGCTTGTACGACAGGGAATCCCTTCGCCGGGACGAGCAGTACTTC
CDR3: CASSLYDRESLRRDEQYF

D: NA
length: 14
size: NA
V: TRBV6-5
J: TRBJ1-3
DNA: TGTGCCAGCTTCCCAGGATCCTCTGGAAACACCATATATTTT
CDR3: CASFPGSSGNTIYF

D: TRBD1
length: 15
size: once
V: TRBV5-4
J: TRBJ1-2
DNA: TGTGCCAGCAGCCCGGCCAAAGGGACAGGGAGCGGCTACACCTTC
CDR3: CASSPAKGTGSGYTF

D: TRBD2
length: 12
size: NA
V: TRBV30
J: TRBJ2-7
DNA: TGTGCCTTAGACCGGGGGGTCTACGAGCAGTACTTC
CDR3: CALDRGVYEQYF

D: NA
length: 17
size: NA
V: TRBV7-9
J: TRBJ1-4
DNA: TGTGCCAGCAGCTCCCCAACAGGAGGGGCTAGGGATGAAAAACTGTTTTTT
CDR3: CASSSPTGGARDEKLFF

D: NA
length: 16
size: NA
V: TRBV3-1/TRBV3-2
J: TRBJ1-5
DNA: TGTGCCAGCAGCCCGGGACTGGGCAGGGGCAATCAGCCCCAGCATTTT
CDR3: CASSPGLGRGNQPQHF

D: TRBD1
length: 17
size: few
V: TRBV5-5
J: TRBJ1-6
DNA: TGTGCCAGCAGCTTTGCACAGGGGCCAGCAAATAATTCACCCCTCCACTTT
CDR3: CASSFAQGPANNSPLHF

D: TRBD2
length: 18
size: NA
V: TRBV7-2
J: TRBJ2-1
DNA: TGTGCCAGCAGCTTAAGGGCTGGCACTAGCGGGGGAGGGTATGAGCAGTTCTTC
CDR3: CASSLRAGTSGGGYEQFF

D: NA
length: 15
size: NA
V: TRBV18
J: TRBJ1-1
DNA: TGTGCCAGCTCACCAGCAGGACACTCGAACGCTGAAGCTTTCTTT
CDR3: CASSPAGHSNAEAFF

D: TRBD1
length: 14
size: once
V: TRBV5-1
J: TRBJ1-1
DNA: TGCGCCAGCAGCTATACAGGGGGCCCGTCTGAAGCTTTCTTT
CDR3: CASSYTGGPSEAFF

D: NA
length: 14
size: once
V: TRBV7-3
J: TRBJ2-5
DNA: TGTGCCAGCAGCCGACAGGGACTCCAAGAGACCCAGTACTTC
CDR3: CASSRQGLQETQYF

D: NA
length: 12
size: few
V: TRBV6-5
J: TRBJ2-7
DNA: TGTGCCAGCAGCGGGGATACCTACGAGCAGTACTTC
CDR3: CASSGDTYEQYF

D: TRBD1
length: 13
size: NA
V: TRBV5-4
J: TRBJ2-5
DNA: TGTGCCAGCAGCTGGGACAGTCAAGAGACCCAGTACTTC
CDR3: CASSWDSQETQYF

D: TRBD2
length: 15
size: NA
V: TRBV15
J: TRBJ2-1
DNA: TGTGCCACCAGCAGAGATCGGGGGGAGTGGAATGAGCAGTTCTTC
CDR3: CATSRDRGEWNEQFF

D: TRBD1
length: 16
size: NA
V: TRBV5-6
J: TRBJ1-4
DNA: TGTGCCAGCAGCTTGGCCTTACAGGGGCCGAATGAAAAACTGTTTTTT
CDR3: CASSLALQGPNEKLFF

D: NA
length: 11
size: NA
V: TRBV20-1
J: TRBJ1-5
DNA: TGCAGTGCCACAACAAATCAGCCCCAGCATTTT
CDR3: CSATTNQPQHF

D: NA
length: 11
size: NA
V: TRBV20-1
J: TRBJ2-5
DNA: TGCAGTGCGGGGCCCCTGGAGACCCAGTACTTC
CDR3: CSAGPLETQYF